These 9 T cell receptor beta chains share one sample of origin, sequenced in a study of CD8+CD57+ T cells in acquired aplastic anemia. Genomic DNA, serving as template, underwent TCR beta VDJ and CDR3 profiling. TCRdb reprocessed the reads with MiXCR, giving one entry per CDR3 protein. This table has 150,000 to 200,000 distinct CDR3 sequences, 46% appearing once. Source material: sorted CD4+, CD8+, or CD8+CD57+ T cells (not recorded which) from PBMCs. The source of these receptors is a human donor in good health.

This clonotype appeared many times. The chain joins TRBV7-3 to TRBJ2-2; D is perhaps TRBD1 (6 bases). The germline gives CDR1 SGHTA, CDR2 FQGTGA. V lost 6 bases to trimming and J lost 1 base, with 15 bases between them. The CDR3 is made up of 16 amino acids. CDR3 amino acids: CASRLNGQKNTGELFF. The DNA for the CDR3 is TGTGCCAGCAGACTAAACGGACAGAAGAACACCGGGGAGCTGTTTTTT.

This clonotype was recorded many times. This rearrangement joins TRBV7-2 to TRBJ2-1, with 13 bases identical to TRBD2. The length of the CDR3 is 15 residues. The V and J ends lost 3 bases and 6 bases, in that order; junction bases with no gene match: 2. Per the germline V gene, CDR1 is SGHTA and CDR2 is FQGNSA. CDR3 nucleotide sequence: TGTGCCAGCAGCTTGGGACTAGCGGGAACCAATGAGCAGTTCTTC. This translates into CASSLGLAGTNEQFF.

V is TRBV20-1 and J is TRBJ2-5; the match to TRBD2 covers 8 bases. Germline V gives CDR1 DFQATT, CDR2 SNEGSKA (reference sequence). The J segment lost 1 base and the V segment lost 6 bases, leaving 7 bases of the junction unmatched. This CDR3 is built from 14 residues. The CDR3 DNA is TGCAGTGCATACAGCGGGGGACTCCAAGAGACCCAGTACTTC. It yields the protein CSAYSGGLQETQYF.

The table lists this clonotype with a count of one. J is TRBJ1-2 and V is TRBV29-1; 9 bases line up with TRBD1. This CDR3 is 14 amino acids long. Germline trimming cut 5 bases from V and 8 bases from J; bases unmatched to any gene: 12. Germline CDR1 is SQVTM and CDR2 is ANQGSEA. CDR3 DNA sequence: TGCAGCGTTTCCCCTTGGGACAGGGCAGGCGGCTACACCTTC. The encoded protein is CSVSPWDRAGGYTF.

V usage is TRBV12-5 and J usage is TRBJ1-1, with D hard to call. Germline-derived CDR1 and CDR2 are LGHNT and FRNRAP. V was cut by 5 bases and J by 0 bases, with 7 bases left in between. CDR3 size: 13 residues. The CDR3 DNA sequence: TGTGCTAGTGGTGTTGAACTGAACACTGAAGCTTTCTTT. Its protein product is CASGVELNTEAFF.

This clonotype was seen a few times. The chain couples TRBV10-3 to TRBJ1-5; weak D call: TRBD1 (5 bases). The germline V and J ends were trimmed by 6 bases and 0 bases, with 12 bases remaining between them. CDR3 length: 15 residues. The V gene's germline CDR1 is ENHRY and CDR2 SYGVKD. CDR3 in DNA: TGTGCCATCAGCGACGGGGCTTATAGCAATCAGCCCCAGCATTTT. Amino acids: CAISDGAYSNQPQHF.

This clonotype was recorded many times. The chain carries TRBV20-1 and TRBJ2-7; D is possibly TRBD2 (6 bases). CDR1 and CDR2 from the germline V gene are DFQATT and SNEGSKA (reference sequence). The germline V and J ends were trimmed by 1 base and 3 bases, with 13 bases remaining between them. This CDR3 comprises 14 residues. The CDR3 is CSARGRAWNYEQYF. The CDR3 DNA sequence: TGCAGTGCTAGAGGGAGGGCATGGAACTACGAGCAGTACTTC.

This clonotype was detected many times. The gene calls are TRBV20-1 and TRBJ1-6; D remains ambiguous. Deletions cut 1 base from V and 8 bases from J, with 12 bases between. Germline V CDR1 and CDR2: DFQATT, SNEGSKA (reference sequence). This CDR3 is built from 14 residues. CDR3 protein: CSARVGMDHSPLHF. The CDR3 nucleotides read TGCAGTGCTAGAGTAGGGATGGACCATTCACCCCTCCACTTT.

Note on this clonotype: One base away lies a much larger clone, so this may be a sequencing read error. The V call is TRBV5-4, the J call TRBJ2-2; 12 bases align to TRBD2. In germline, CDR1 is SGHNT, CDR2 YYREEE (reference sequence). This CDR3 is 15 amino acids long. DNA of the CDR3: TGTGCCAGCAGCTTGGGACTAGCGGGAGCCGGGGAGCTGTCTTTT. This sequence encodes CASSLGLAGAGELSF.